The clone carrying this TCR beta chain was recorded many times. A TCRbeta library incorporating unique molecular identifiers was prepared. TCRdb called the PCR reads again in MiXCR, with one record for every CDR3 protein. The sample includes approximately 640,000 distinct CDR3 sequences, about 15% of them seen just once. This sample stems from a study of T-cell reconstitution after alpha-beta-depleted transplantation in children. The sample was PBMCs from the stem cell graft donor, taken from the stem cell graft. This clonotype originated in a human donor who donated a stem cell graft to a child with acute myeloid leukemia.

The CDR3 nucleotides are TGCAGCGTCGCCCTATCTCCTGGAACCCCGGGACTAGGCTACACCTTC. Translated, it gives CSVALSPGTPGLGYTF. V usage is TRBV29-1 and J usage is TRBJ1-2, with D possibly being TRBD1 (5 bases). CDR3 length: 16 residues. Trimming shortened V by 6 bases and J by 8 bases, and 28 bases separated the two germline ends. Germline CDR1 SQVTM, CDR2 ANQGSEA.